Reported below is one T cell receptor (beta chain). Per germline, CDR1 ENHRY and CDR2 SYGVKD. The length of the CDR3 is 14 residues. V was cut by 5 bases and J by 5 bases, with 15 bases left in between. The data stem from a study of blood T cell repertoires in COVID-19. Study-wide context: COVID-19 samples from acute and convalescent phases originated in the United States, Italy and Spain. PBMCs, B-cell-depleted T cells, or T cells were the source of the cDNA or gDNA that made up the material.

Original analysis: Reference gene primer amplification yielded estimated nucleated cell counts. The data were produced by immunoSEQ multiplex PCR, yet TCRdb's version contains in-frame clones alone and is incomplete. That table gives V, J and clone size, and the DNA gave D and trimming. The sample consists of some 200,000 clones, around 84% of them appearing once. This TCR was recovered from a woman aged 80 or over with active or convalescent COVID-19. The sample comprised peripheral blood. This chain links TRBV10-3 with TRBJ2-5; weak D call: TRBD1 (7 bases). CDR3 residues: CAISRGVRGETQYF. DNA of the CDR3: TGTGCCATCAGTAGGGGGGTCAGGGGGGAGACCCAGTACTTC.